Sequencing of this T cell receptor (beta chain) was carried out in a study of siplizumab effects on memory and regulatory T cells. The germline CDR1 and CDR2 sequences are MNHEY and SMNVEV (reference sequence). There are 15 residues in the CDR3. V lost 5 bases to trimming and J lost 7 bases, with 20 bases between them. General study findings and limits: Unstimulated subset assignment was obtained for only a minor fraction of alloreactive clones. Major contributors to the alloresponse seemed to be naive T cells, which also appeared more diverse than memory cells.

The repertoire was sequenced with immunoSEQ multiplex PCR; TCRdb's copy has only in-frame clones and lacks some. The profile shows 90,000 to 130,000 clones, more than 90% of them singletons. This clone has a single count. The antigen is not known. This receptor was taken from a human donor in good health. Sequenced input: CD4+ T cells sorted from blood. The genes are TRBV27 and TRBJ2-5; perhaps D is TRBD1 or TRBD2 (5 bases each). CDR3 bases: TGTGCCAGCAGTCCCCGGGACCCCCTTGGTGGGACCCAGTACTTC. As protein: CASSPRDPLGGTQYF.